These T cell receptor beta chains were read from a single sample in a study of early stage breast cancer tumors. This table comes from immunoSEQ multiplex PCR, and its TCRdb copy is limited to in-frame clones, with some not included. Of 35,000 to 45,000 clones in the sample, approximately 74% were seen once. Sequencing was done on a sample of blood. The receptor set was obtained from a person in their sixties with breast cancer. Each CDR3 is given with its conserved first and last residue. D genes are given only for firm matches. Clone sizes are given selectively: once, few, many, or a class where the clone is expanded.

CDR3 protein: CASVKGSMSNYGYTF
CDR3 DNA: TGTGCCAGTGTCAAAGGGTCGATGTCTAACTATGGCTACACCTTC
V gene: TRBV2
J gene: TRBJ1-2
D gene: NA
clone size: NA

CDR3 protein: CASSGPGGRQPQHF
CDR3 DNA: TGTGCCAGCAGCGGCCCAGGGGGGAGGCAGCCCCAGCATTTT
V gene: TRBV2
J gene: TRBJ1-5
D gene: TRBD1
clone size: NA

CDR3 protein: CASSPGLAGSYEQYF
CDR3 DNA: TGTGCCAGCAGCCCGGGACTAGCCGGATCCTACGAGCAGTACTTC
V gene: TRBV9
J gene: TRBJ2-7
D gene: TRBD2
clone size: NA

CDR3 protein: CASSPDGDRGLMNTEAFF
CDR3 DNA: TGTGCCAGCAGCCCCGATGGTGACAGGGGGCTTATGAACACTGAAGCTTTCTTT
V gene: TRBV7-3
J gene: TRBJ1-1
D gene: TRBD1
clone size: NA

CDR3 protein: CASSPNRENTEAFF
CDR3 DNA: TGTGCCAGCTCACCAAACAGGGAGAACACTGAAGCTTTCTTT
V gene: TRBV18
J gene: TRBJ1-1
D gene: NA
clone size: once

CDR3 protein: CASSLGGQLRETQYF
CDR3 DNA: TGCGCCAGCAGCTTGGGTGGCCAACTTAGAGAGACCCAGTACTTC
V gene: TRBV5-1
J gene: TRBJ2-5
D gene: NA
clone size: NA

CDR3 protein: CASSSRLDKNIQYF
CDR3 DNA: TGTGCCAGCAGCTCCCGGCTAGACAAAAACATTCAGTACTTC
V gene: TRBV7-9
J gene: TRBJ2-4
D gene: NA
clone size: few

CDR3 protein: CASSLPVMNTEAFF
CDR3 DNA: TGTGCCAGCAGCTTACCAGTCATGAACACTGAAGCTTTCTTT
V gene: TRBV7-9
J gene: TRBJ1-1
D gene: NA
clone size: NA

CDR3 protein: CASSLLGQSIYGYTF
CDR3 DNA: TGTGCCAGCAGCTTGCTTGGGCAGAGCATCTATGGCTACACCTTC
V gene: TRBV5-8
J gene: TRBJ1-2
D gene: NA
clone size: NA

CDR3 protein: CAISDRDRGGYGYTF
CDR3 DNA: TGTGCCATCAGTGACCGGGACAGGGGGGGCTATGGCTACACCTTC
V gene: TRBV10-3
J gene: TRBJ1-2
D gene: TRBD1
clone size: NA

CDR3 protein: CASSGDRAAFFF
CDR3 DNA: TGTGCCAGCAGTGGGGACAGGGCGGCCTTTTTCTTC
V gene: TRBV25-1
J gene: TRBJ2-1
D gene: TRBD1
clone size: NA

CDR3 protein: CASSQGPFYNSPLHF
CDR3 DNA: TGCGCCAGCAGCCAAGGTCCGTTTTATAATTCACCCCTCCACTTT
V gene: TRBV4-1
J gene: TRBJ1-6
D gene: NA
clone size: NA

CDR3 protein: CASIKNLPPYEQYF
CDR3 DNA: TGTGCCAGCATTAAAAATCTCCCCCCCTACGAGCAGTACTTC
V gene: TRBV27
J gene: TRBJ2-7
D gene: NA
clone size: NA

CDR3 protein: CAISPSGANVLTF
CDR3 DNA: TGTGCCATCAGCCCCTCTGGGGCCAACGTCCTGACTTTC
V gene: TRBV10-3
J gene: TRBJ2-6
D gene: NA
clone size: NA

CDR3 protein: CASSLVLTDPEKYF
CDR3 DNA: TGCGCCAGCAGCTTGGTCCTGACAGATCCCGAAAAGTACTTC
V gene: TRBV5-1
J gene: TRBJ2-7
D gene: NA
clone size: NA

CDR3 protein: CASSSSRVSYNEQFF
CDR3 DNA: TGTGCCAGCAGTTCCTCCAGGGTATCCTACAATGAGCAGTTCTTC
V gene: TRBV27
J gene: TRBJ2-1
D gene: NA
clone size: NA

CDR3 protein: CASSRNRGPLDLF
CDR3 DNA: TGTGCCAGCAGCCGTAACCGGGGCCCTCTTGACTTGTTC
V gene: TRBV13
J gene: TRBJ1-2
D gene: NA
clone size: once

CDR3 protein: CASSQEWGTQYF
CDR3 DNA: TGTGCCAGCAGCCAAGAATGGGGTACGCAGTATTTT
V gene: TRBV14
J gene: TRBJ2-3
D gene: NA
clone size: NA

CDR3 protein: CASREQGSYNSPLHF
CDR3 DNA: TGTGCCAGCAGGGAACAGGGATCCTATAATTCACCCCTCCACTTT
V gene: TRBV6-1
J gene: TRBJ1-6
D gene: NA
clone size: NA

CDR3 protein: CASRTKPGTGRLPCNQPQHF
CDR3 DNA: TGTGCCAGCAGGACCAAGCCCGGGACTGGCAGGCTGCCGTGCAATCAGCCCCAGCATTTT
V gene: TRBV6-4
J gene: TRBJ1-5
D gene: NA
clone size: NA

CDR3 protein: CASSRRDRSYNEQFF
CDR3 DNA: TGCGCCAGCAGTCGCCGGGACAGGTCCTACAATGAGCAGTTCTTC
V gene: TRBV5-1
J gene: TRBJ2-1
D gene: TRBD1
clone size: NA

CDR3 protein: CASQGTGVGTGELFF
CDR3 DNA: TGTGCCAGCCAAGGGACAGGGGTGGGCACCGGGGAGCTGTTTTTT
V gene: TRBV2
J gene: TRBJ2-2
D gene: TRBD1
clone size: once

CDR3 protein: CASSLAIGGGRTDTQYF
CDR3 DNA: TGTGCCAGCAGCTTAGCGATCGGAGGGGGGCGCACAGATACGCAGTATTTT
V gene: TRBV7-9
J gene: TRBJ2-3
D gene: NA
clone size: NA

CDR3 protein: CASSLTGARNQPQHF
CDR3 DNA: TGTGCCAGCAGTTTAACAGGGGCGCGCAATCAGCCCCAGCATTTT
V gene: TRBV28
J gene: TRBJ1-5
D gene: TRBD1
clone size: NA

CDR3 protein: CASSVSRVAGYTF
CDR3 DNA: TGTGCCAGCAGTGTATCCCGGGTTGCCGGCTACACCTTC
V gene: TRBV6-5
J gene: TRBJ1-2
D gene: NA
clone size: NA

CDR3 protein: CAINEGFLGRSNQPQHF
CDR3 DNA: TGTGCCATCAATGAGGGGTTTTTGGGTAGGAGCAATCAGCCCCAGCATTTT
V gene: TRBV10-3
J gene: TRBJ1-5
D gene: NA
clone size: NA